The clone carrying this T cell receptor (beta chain) has a single count. The antigen is undetermined. The sample contains more than one DNA sequence encoding this CDR3. This CDR3 contains 17 residues. V lost 0 bases and J lost 2, with 14 bases in between. The V gene's germline CDR1 is SGHNT and CDR2 YYREEE (reference sequence). The data stem from a study of cytomegalovirus exposure and HLA in healthy donors. Study outcomes and limitations: Analysis performed later found 16,000 or so TCR beta sequences associated with HLA alleles at 0.05 false discovery rate.

PCR primers comprised 60 Vbeta and 13 Jbeta primers. The method was immunoSEQ multiplex PCR; TCRdb's version includes in-frame clones alone and lacks a portion of them. The sample carries roughly 110,000 clones, 70% to 80% recorded once. The sequence was obtained from a woman aged 40 to 50 in good health and CMV-seropositive. The rearrangement uses TRBV5-4 and TRBJ1-4; possible D gene TRBD1, 6 bases. Sequenced input: PBMCs. The CDR3 DNA reads TGTGCCAGCAGCTTGGGGACAGCCCTTGCGACTAATGAAAAACTGTTTTTT. It specifies CASSLGTALATNEKLFF.